This T cell receptor (beta chain) originates from a study of human T cells and chemical hapten exposure. Study-wide results and limits: It was expanded TCRs that formed significantly more large CDR3 similarity clusters than controls did.

This clonotype was seen at least ten times. The antigen remains unidentified. MiXCR was run by TCRdb on the RACE reads, yielding one entry per CDR3 protein. The sample has fewer than 500,000 distinct CDR3 sequences; 4.8% are singletons. Stated time point: patch test 1, 2 weeks after DPC sensitization. The treatment: therapeutic diphenylcyclopropenone sensitization with weekly scalp DPC. Each patch-test visit's blood sample preceded patch application. The material was whole blood, obtained in connection with sensitization to the hapten diphenylcyclopropenone (DPC). This sequence was found in a woman between 50 and 59 years old with alopecia areata. Some clones in this sample may be carry-over from other donors' samples.

The CDR3 reads CASSMGQNTQYF. In DNA form, the CDR3 reads TGTGCCAGCAGTATGGGCCAAAATACGCAGTATTTT. The gene calls are TRBV28 and TRBJ2-3; D ambiguous. CDR1 is MDHEN and CDR2 is SYDVKM in the germline V gene. V dropped 5 bases and J dropped 7 bases, with 10 bases sitting between them. The CDR3 totals 12 residues.